The clone carrying this T cell receptor beta chain was seen a handful of times. CDR1 and CDR2 from the germline V gene are MNHEY and SMNVEV (reference sequence). With V trimmed by 6 bases and J by 7 bases, 16 bases remained unmatched. The CDR3 has 17 residues. These data are taken from a study of T cells after yellow fever vaccination. Study background: The SMART-Seq v4 Ultra Low Input method served to prepare the low-cell-number fractions.

MiXCR was run by TCRdb on the 5' RACE reads, yielding one entry per CDR3 protein. The sample comprises about 260,000 distinct CDR3 sequences, about an eighth of which are singletons, and roughly 0.5% rests with the top ten. This chain links TRBV27 with TRBJ2-1; 9 positions match TRBD1. The sample was CD4+ T cells sorted from PBMCs, taken 45 days after the yellow fever booster vaccination. The clonotype was recovered from a man aged 25-45 years who received the YFV17D yellow fever vaccine. CDR3: CASSFNILQGASNEQFF. DNA for the CDR3: TGTGCCAGCAGCTTTAATATACTACAGGGGGCTAGTAATGAGCAGTTCTTC.